The 23 T cell receptor beta chains presented below share a single source sample, sequenced in a study of cytomegalovirus exposure and HLA in healthy donors. The study ran its PCR with 60 Vbeta and 13 Jbeta primers. The table came from immunoSEQ multiplex PCR; TCRdb's copy has only in-frame clones and leaves some out. The repertoire has around 200,000 clones, roughly 60% of them found once; the top ten carry around 3%. The specimen sequenced was PBMCs. Every receptor here comes from a man aged 40-49 years in good health and CMV-seronegative.

This clone turned up a few times. DNA of the CDR3: TGCGCCAGCAGCCCAGCGCCCCTAGGGGGCGATTCACCCCTCCACTTT. Its translation: CASSPAPLGGDSPLHF. The chain employs TRBV5-1 and TRBJ1-6, with 7 bases fitting TRBD1. CDR1 and CDR2 (germline): SGHRS, YFSETQ. This CDR3 is built from 16 residues. With 4 bases clipped from V and 8 bases from J, the junction kept 12 bases outside the gene matches.

The rearrangement links TRBV28 to TRBJ2-1; 15 bases line up with TRBD2. The CDR3 is 16 residues long. Germline values: CDR1 MDHEN, CDR2 SYDVKM. The V and J ends lost 5 bases and 3 bases, in that order; junction bases with no gene match: 2. The CDR3 DNA follows: TGTGCCAGCAGTGGGACTAGCGGGGGGATCTACAATGAGCAGTTCTTC. Protein product: CASSGTSGGIYNEQFF. Variable domain in full (rest from reference TRBV28 and TRBJ2-1): DVKVTQSSRYLVKRTGEKVFLECVQDMDHENMFWYRQDPGLGLRLIYFSYDVKMKEKGDIPEGYSVSREKKERFSLILESASTNQTSMYLCASSGTSGGIYNEQFFGPGTRLTVL.

This clone was counted only a few times. The J gene is TRBJ1-4, the V gene TRBV5-1; no reliable D call. The CDR3 is made up of 14 amino acids. Germline CDR1 is SGHRS and CDR2 is YFSETQ. V was cut by 1 base and J by 5 bases, with 9 bases left in between. The CDR3 loop reads CASSLSVLNEKLFF. CDR3 DNA sequence: TGCGCCAGCAGCTTGTCGGTGCTAAATGAAAAACTGTTTTTT.

This clone was counted only a few times. The J gene is TRBJ1-4, the V gene TRBV30; D is undetermined. V lost 0 bases to trimming and J lost 3 bases, with 8 bases between them. The CDR3 extends over 14 amino acids. Germline CDR1 reads GTSNPN; CDR2 reads SVGIG (reference sequence). The chain's CDR3 is CAWSVGVSNEKLFF. In DNA form, the CDR3 reads TGTGCCTGGAGTGTGGGAGTATCTAATGAAAAACTGTTTTTT.

This clone occurred a few times. The genes are TRBV28 and TRBJ1-4; D unclear. This CDR3 is 14 amino acids long. Germline loops: CDR1 MDHEN, CDR2 SYDVKM. Trimming cost V 7 bases and J 5 bases, with 14 bases left between them. CDR3 residues: CASNLGAENEKLFF. CDR3 coding DNA: TGTGCCAGCAACCTGGGAGCAGAAAATGAAAAACTGTTTTTT.

V and J are TRBV18 and TRBJ2-5, with 7 nucleotides matching TRBD2. The closer fit of TRBJ2-7 to the DNA end suggests the J call may be wrong. This CDR3 spans 14 amino acids. Germline V gene sequence: CDR1 KGHSH, CDR2 LQKENI. CDR3 bases: TGTGCCAGCTCAGCTAGCGGATACTCCTACGAGCAGTACTTC. Translated: CASSASGYSYEQYF.

This clone was found once. The gene calls are TRBV5-6 and TRBJ2-1, with D possibly TRBD2 on 6 matching bases. Germline V gene data show CDR1 as SGHDT and CDR2 as YYEEEE. The CDR3 is 16 residues long. V gave up 4 bases and J gave up 0 bases, with 14 bases separating them. CDR3 coding DNA: TGTGCCAGCAGCCGACCGCGGGGTCCCTCCTACAATGAGCAGTTCTTC. Translated, it gives CASSRPRGPSYNEQFF.

About this clone: Other DNA sequences in this sample translate to the same CDR3. The rearrangement links TRBV5-6 to TRBJ2-7; 11 nucleotides agree with TRBD2. This CDR3 has 14 residues. The V segment lost 4 bases and the J segment 3 bases; nucleotides outside the gene matches: 3. Germline V gene sequence: CDR1 SGHDT, CDR2 YYEEEE. CDR3 DNA sequence: TGTGCCAGCAGCCGAACTAGCGGGAGCTACGAGCAGTACTTC. This translates into CASSRTSGSYEQYF.

The rearrangement links TRBV7-6 to TRBJ2-3, with D perhaps TRBD2 (5 bases). This CDR3 has 17 amino acids. The ends were cut back, 5 bases at V and 4 bases at J, with 22 bases in the middle. From germline, CDR1 is SGHVS and CDR2 FNYEAQ. CDR3 region: CASSQPTVGAVPDTQYF. The CDR3 nucleotides read TGTGCCAGCAGCCAGCCCACCGTGGGAGCCGTCCCAGATACGCAGTATTTT.

The chain employs TRBV4-2 and TRBJ2-5, with D perhaps TRBD2 (5 bases). The germline V gene has CDR1 LGHNA and CDR2 YNFKEQ. The CDR3 runs 15 residues. V gave up 3 bases and J gave up 4 bases, with 15 bases separating them. This chain's CDR3 is CASSQYWGEGETQYF. For the CDR3, the DNA is TGTGCCAGCAGCCAGTATTGGGGTGAGGGAGAGACCCAGTACTTC.

This clone occurred a few times. The chain links TRBV5-1 to TRBJ2-1; 7 bases line up with TRBD2. The CDR3 is made up of 15 amino acids. Germline CDR1 is SGHRS and CDR2 is YFSETQ. Trimming took 4 bases from V and 5 from J; bases not matched to a gene: 9. In nucleotides, the CDR3 is TGCGCCAGCAGCGTGACTAGCCCTGCCGACAATGAGCAGTTCTTC. Its protein is CASSVTSPADNEQFF.

This clone was picked up a small number of times. V and J are TRBV30 and TRBJ2-1, with 9 bases matching TRBD2. Germline CDR1 GTSNPN, CDR2 SVGIG (reference sequence). The CDR3 sequence is 14 residues long. V shed 8 bases and J 7 bases; nucleotides not matched to a gene: 12. CDR3 protein: CAALAGAGGNEQFF. The CDR3 nucleotides read TGTGCCGCTTTAGCGGGGGCCGGGGGAAATGAGCAGTTCTTC.

The rearrangement uses TRBV6-1 and TRBJ2-7; 10 bases are shared with TRBD2. The V gene's germline CDR1 is MNHNS and CDR2 SASEGT. The CDR3 consists of 17 residues. V lost 0 bases, J lost 4 bases, and 9 bases stayed unmatched. The CDR3 loop reads CASSEAGAGGPGYEQYF. The CDR3 DNA reads as TGTGCCAGCAGTGAAGCGGGAGCGGGGGGGCCGGGGTACGAGCAGTACTTC.

The chain links TRBV5-1 to TRBJ1-2; 8 bases are shared with TRBD1. Germline V lookup: CDR1 SGHRS, CDR2 YFSETQ. With 4 bases clipped from V and 3 bases from J, the junction kept 14 bases outside the gene matches. The CDR3 is made up of 17 amino acids. Here the CDR3 DNA reads TGCGCCAGCAGCCCGGGACAGGTGGGACGGCTGGACTATGGCTACACCTTC. It translates to CASSPGQVGRLDYGYTF.

V and J are TRBV7-2 and TRBJ2-5; no firm D call. Germline V lookup: CDR1 SGHTA, CDR2 FQGNSA. The CDR3 is 14 residues long. The ends were cut back, 4 bases at V and 3 bases at J, with 12 bases in the middle. The CDR3 here is CASSSRSGKETQYF. In nucleotides, the CDR3 is TGTGCCAGCAGCTCACGTTCAGGCAAAGAGACCCAGTACTTC.

The V and J genes are TRBV7-8 and TRBJ2-3, with TRBD2 as a possible D gene (6 bases). This CDR3 is built from 16 residues. Germline lookup yields CDR1 SGHVS and CDR2 FQNEAQ. Trimming pared 7 bases from V and 5 bases from J, leaving 22 bases between. CDR3 sequence reads: CASIPVVPQGGDTQYF. Here the CDR3 DNA reads TGTGCCAGCATCCCCGTAGTTCCGCAGGGAGGAGATACGCAGTATTTT.

This clone was detected only a few times. The chain is built from TRBV5-4 and TRBJ2-3, with 7 bases matching TRBD2. Germline V gene data show CDR1 as SGHNT and CDR2 as YYREEE (reference sequence). With 4 bases clipped from V and 3 bases from J, the junction kept 8 bases outside the gene matches. The CDR3 sequence is 15 residues long. The CDR3 coding sequence is TGTGCCAGCAGCCAAGGACTAGGGGAAACAGATACGCAGTATTTT. This sequence encodes CASSQGLGETDTQYF. The whole variable domain, filled in from reference TRBV5-4 and TRBJ2-3, reads ETGVTQSPTHLIKTRGQQVTLRCSSQSGHNTVSWYQQALGQGPQFIFQYYREEENGRGNFPPRFSGLQFPNYSSELNVNALELDDSALYLCASSQGLGETDTQYFGPGTRLTVL.

V is TRBV27 and J is TRBJ2-7, with D maybe TRBD2 (6 bases). The CDR3 spans 14 residues. Germline assignment: CDR1 MNHEY and CDR2 SMNVEV (reference sequence). V was shortened by 3 bases and J by 2 bases, with 11 bases between the two germline ends. CDR3 sequence (DNA): TGTGCCAGCAGTTTCCGGGGGAGTCCCTACGAGCAGTACTTC. Translation: CASSFRGSPYEQYF.

This clone was seen a handful of times. The junction differs from germline at one of its ends, possibly a read error. The chain uses TRBV7-9 and TRBJ1-6; 9 bases are shared with TRBD1. The CDR3 consists of 16 residues. Looked up from germline, CDR1 is SEHNR and CDR2 is FQNEAQ (reference sequence). The CDR3 DNA reads as TGTTCCAGCAGCTTAGAAAGGACAGGGGATAATTCACCCCTCCACTTT. It specifies CSSSLERTGDNSPLHF.

This chain connects TRBV10-3 to TRBJ1-2; 10 bases match TRBD1. J lost 4 bases, V lost 3 bases, and 14 bases had no gene match. Germline assignment: CDR1 ENHRY and CDR2 SYGVKD. CDR3 length: 18 residues. CDR3 amino acids: CAISEKNSGTGETYGYTF. DNA of the CDR3: TGTGCCATCAGTGAAAAGAACTCCGGGACAGGGGAGACCTATGGCTACACCTTC.

The V call is TRBV21-1, the J call TRBJ1-5. TRBV21-1 is a known pseudogene. The CDR3 has 15 amino acids. CDR3 coding DNA: TGTGCCAGCCACCGGGGGGGGGTTGGCAATCAGCCCCAGCATTTT. It encodes CASHRGGVGNQPQHF.

This chain uses TRBV2 with TRBJ1-5; 7 bases align to TRBD1. Germline V CDR1 and CDR2: SNHLY, FYNNEI. The length of the CDR3 is 13 residues. With V trimmed by 5 bases and J by 5 bases, 3 bases remained unmatched. The CDR3 bases are TGTGCCAGCAGTCTCGACAGGGATCAGCCCCAGCATTTT. Its translation is CASSLDRDQPQHF.

V gene TRBV7-3 combines with J gene TRBJ2-3; no clear D. CDR3 size: 14 residues. V was cut by 5 bases and J by 4 bases, with 13 bases left in between. CDR1 and CDR2 from the germline V gene are SGHTA and FQGTGA. CDR3 loop: CASSARGQADTQYF. As DNA, the CDR3 is TGTGCCAGCAGCGCCAGAGGCCAAGCAGATACGCAGTATTTT.